These 9 T cell receptor beta chains came from one sample sequenced in a study of blood T cell repertoires in COVID-19. Using immunoSEQ multiplex PCR, the repertoire was profiled, and TCRdb retains in-frame clones only, with some absent. This table has 200,000 to 250,000 clones, 75% to 85% appearing once. Material: peripheral blood. The receptors were sampled from a woman older than 75 with COVID-19, enrolled during active disease.

V usage is TRBV28 and J usage is TRBJ1-1; possible D gene TRBD1, 5 bases. CDR3 length: 11 amino acids. V was shortened by 8 bases and J by 1 base, with 5 bases between the two germline ends. Germline CDR1 reads MDHEN; CDR2 reads SYDVKM. The CDR3: CASQGNTEAFF. CDR3 DNA sequence: TGTGCCAGCCAGGGGAACACTGAAGCTTTCTTT.

This clone was picked up one time. This chain uses TRBV7-6 with TRBJ2-7; unclear D gene. V gave up 2 bases and J gave up 3 bases, with 17 bases separating them. Germline V gives CDR1 SGHVS, CDR2 FNYEAQ. The CDR3 is made up of 16 amino acids. CDR3 in DNA: TGTGCCAGCAGCTTATTTTCCCCAGAGCGAATCTACGAGCAGTACTTC. Translated: CASSLFSPERIYEQYF. The full variable domain, in which reference TRBV7-6 and TRBJ2-7 provide the parts outside the CDR3, is GAGVSQSPRYKVTKRGQDVALRCDPISGHVSLYWYRQALGQGPEFLTYFNYEAQQDKSGLPNDRFSAERPEGSISTLTIQRTEQRDSAMYRCASSLFSPERIYEQYFGPGTRLTVT.

V is TRBV7-2 and J is TRBJ2-7; weak D call: TRBD2 (6 bases). The CDR3 spans 14 residues. The germline V gene has CDR1 SGHTA and CDR2 FQGNSA. The V and J ends lost 5 bases and 2 bases respectively, with 13 bases between them. CDR3 sequence: CASSRGGVTYEQYF. In nucleotides, the CDR3 is TGTGCCAGCAGCCGGGGCGGGGTGACCTACGAGCAGTACTTC.

This clone was observed a few times. The chain combines TRBV19 with TRBJ2-4; 11 nucleotides agree with TRBD2. This CDR3 is built from 17 residues. Germline CDR1 reads LNHDA; CDR2 reads SQIVND (reference sequence). V was pared by 2 bases and J by 0 bases, with 3 bases of the junction left unmatched. The DNA for the CDR3 is TGTGCCAGTAGTATAACTAGCGGGGGCCCAGCCAAAAACATTCAGTACTTC. Translation gives CASSITSGGPAKNIQYF.

This CDR3 is CASSTQGARTEAFF. For the CDR3, the DNA is TGTGCCAGTAGTACCCAGGGGGCCCGGACTGAAGCTTTCTTT. The J gene is TRBJ1-1, the V gene TRBV19; 8 bases line up with TRBD1. Trimming removed 4 bases from V and 5 bases from J; junction bases left unmatched: 6. The germline CDR1 and CDR2 sequences are LNHDA and SQIVND (reference sequence). The CDR3 loop spans 14 amino acids.

The chain recombines TRBV7-3 with TRBJ1-5, with 8 bases aligning to TRBD1. Trimming took 6 bases from V and 8 from J; bases not matched to a gene: 6. CDR1 is SGHTA and CDR2 is FQGTGA in the germline V gene. The length of the CDR3 is 13 residues. The CDR3 region is CASSPDRGEPQHF. In DNA form, the CDR3 reads TGTGCCAGCAGTCCCGACAGGGGAGAGCCCCAGCATTTT.

This chain joins TRBV19 and TRBJ1-1, with D possibly being TRBD1 (6 bases). The CDR3 totals 13 residues. Trimming left V 9 bases short and J 4 bases short, with 15 bases between. CDR1 and CDR2 (germline): LNHDA, SQIVND (reference sequence). CDR3 DNA sequence: TGTGCCAGCGCTGCTCAGGGGTTCACTGAAGCTTTCTTT. It yields the protein CASAAQGFTEAFF. The complete variable domain, with remaining parts taken from reference TRBV19 and TRBJ1-1, reads DGGITQSPKYLFRKEGQNVTLSCEQNLNHDAMYWYRQDPGQGLRLIYYSQIVNDFQKGDIAEGYSVSREKKESFPLTVTSAQKNPTAFYLCASAAQGFTEAFFGQGTRLTVV.

This clone was seen only once. The chain has TRBV10-3 and TRBJ1-5; D is undetermined. V lost 9 bases and J 0 bases, leaving 9 bases between the germline ends. Germline CDR1 is ENHRY and CDR2 is SYGVKD. This CDR3 spans 13 amino acids. The CDR3 DNA follows: TGTGCCATTGGGCAGTCTAGCAATCAGCCCCAGCATTTT. This codes for CAIGQSSNQPQHF.

The chain joins TRBV12-3 or TRBV12-4 to TRBJ1-1, with D tentatively TRBD1 (5 bases). The CDR3 extends over 12 amino acids. V was clipped by 8 bases and J by 5 bases, with 12 bases between them. CDR3 DNA sequence: TGTGCCAGCGGGGATGACAGTACTGAAGCTTTCTTT. It translates to CASGDDSTEAFF.